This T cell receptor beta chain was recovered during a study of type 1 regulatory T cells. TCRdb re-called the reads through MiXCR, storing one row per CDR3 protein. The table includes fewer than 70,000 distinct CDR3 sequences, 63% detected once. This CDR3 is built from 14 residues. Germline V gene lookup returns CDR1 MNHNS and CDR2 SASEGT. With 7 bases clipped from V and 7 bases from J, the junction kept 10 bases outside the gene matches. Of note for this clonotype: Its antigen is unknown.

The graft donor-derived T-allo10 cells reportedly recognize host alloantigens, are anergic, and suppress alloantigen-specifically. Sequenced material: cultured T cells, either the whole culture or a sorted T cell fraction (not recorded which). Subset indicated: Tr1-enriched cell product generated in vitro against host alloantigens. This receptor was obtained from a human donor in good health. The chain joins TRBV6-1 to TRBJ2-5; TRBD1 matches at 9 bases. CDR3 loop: CASIGGTGIATQYF. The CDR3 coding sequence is TGTGCCAGCATTGGAGGGACAGGGATCGCGACCCAGTACTTC.